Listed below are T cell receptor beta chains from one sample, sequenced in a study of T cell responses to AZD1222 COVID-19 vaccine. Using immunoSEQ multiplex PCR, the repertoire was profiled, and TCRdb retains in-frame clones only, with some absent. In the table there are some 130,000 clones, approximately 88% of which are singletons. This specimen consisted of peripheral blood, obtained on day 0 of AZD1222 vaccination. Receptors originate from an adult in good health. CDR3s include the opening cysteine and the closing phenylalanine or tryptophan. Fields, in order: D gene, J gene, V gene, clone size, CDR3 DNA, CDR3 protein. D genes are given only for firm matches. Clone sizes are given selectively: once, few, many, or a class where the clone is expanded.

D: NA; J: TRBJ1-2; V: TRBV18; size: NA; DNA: TGTGCCAGCTCACCCCCTGCCGGGGGCTACACCTTC; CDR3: CASSPPAGGYTF
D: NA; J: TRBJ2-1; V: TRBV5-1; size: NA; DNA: TGCGCCAGCAGCTTGGCCGGGGGAAACTACAATGAGCAGTTCTTC; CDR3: CASSLAGGNYNEQFF
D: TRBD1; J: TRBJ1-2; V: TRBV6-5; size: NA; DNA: TGTGCCAGCAGAGACAGGGGGTACTATGGCTACACCTTC; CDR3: CASRDRGYYGYTF
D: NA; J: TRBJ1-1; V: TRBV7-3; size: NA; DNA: TGTGCCAGCAGCTTAACGGGGAACACTGAAGCTTTCTTT; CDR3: CASSLTGNTEAFF
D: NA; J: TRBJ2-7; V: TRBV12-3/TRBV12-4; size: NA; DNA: TGTGCCAGCAGTTTCGGACAGATCTACGAGCAGTACTTC; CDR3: CASSFGQIYEQYF
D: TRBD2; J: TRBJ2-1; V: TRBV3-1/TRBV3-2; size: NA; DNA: TGTGCCAGCAGCCCGGGGGGGAGCTCCTACAATGAGCAGTTCTTC; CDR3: CASSPGGSSYNEQFF
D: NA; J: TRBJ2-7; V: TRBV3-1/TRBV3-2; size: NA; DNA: TGTGCCAGCAGCCAGTCACGGTTCCACGAGCAGTACTTC; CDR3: CASSQSRFHEQYF
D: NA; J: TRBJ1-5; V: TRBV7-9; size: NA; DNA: TGTGCCAGCAGCTTAGGTCAGGAGAGATATAGCAATCAGCCCCAGCATTTT; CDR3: CASSLGQERYSNQPQHF
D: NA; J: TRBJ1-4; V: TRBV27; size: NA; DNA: TGTGCCAGCAGTTTAAACACTGCAACTAATGAAAAACTGTTTTTT; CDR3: CASSLNTATNEKLFF
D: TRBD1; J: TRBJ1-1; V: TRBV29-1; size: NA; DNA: TGCAGCGGGGCAGGGGGCCTGGGCACTGAAGCTTTCTTT; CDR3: CSGAGGLGTEAFF
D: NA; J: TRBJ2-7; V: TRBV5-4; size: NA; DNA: TGTGCCAGCAGCTTGGGGGGAGCGGCCTCCTACGAGCAGTACTTC; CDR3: CASSLGGAASYEQYF
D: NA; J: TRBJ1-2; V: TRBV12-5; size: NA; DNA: TGTGCTAGTGCCGCCAACGGGGCTTTCTACTACACCTTC; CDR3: CASAANGAFYYTF
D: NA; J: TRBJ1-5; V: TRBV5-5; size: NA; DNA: TGTGCCAGCAGCACCGCCGGGGGAGCGAATCAGCCCCAGCATTTT; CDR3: CASSTAGGANQPQHF
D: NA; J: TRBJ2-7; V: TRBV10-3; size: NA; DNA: TGTGCCATCAGTGAGTCGGACGAGCAGTACTTC; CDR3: CAISESDEQYF
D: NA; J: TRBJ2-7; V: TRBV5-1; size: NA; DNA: TGCGCCAGCAGCTTGGGGGTCAACGAGCAGTACTTC; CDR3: CASSLGVNEQYF
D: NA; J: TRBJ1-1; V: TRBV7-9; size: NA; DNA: TGTGCCAGCAGCAAATTCCAGGGGAACACTGAAGCTTTCTTT; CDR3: CASSKFQGNTEAFF
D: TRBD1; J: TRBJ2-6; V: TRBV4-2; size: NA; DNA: TGTGCCAGCGATCCAGGGGGCACTGGGGCCAACGTCCTGACTTTC; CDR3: CASDPGGTGANVLTF
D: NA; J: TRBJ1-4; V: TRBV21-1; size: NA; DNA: TGTGCCCACCGGGGGGTAGAAACTAATGAAAAACTGTTTTTT; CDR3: CAHRGVETNEKLFF
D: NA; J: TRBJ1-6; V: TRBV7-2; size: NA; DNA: TGTGCCAGCAGCTTAATCTGGGGTAATTCACCCCTCCACTTT; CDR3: CASSLIWGNSPLHF
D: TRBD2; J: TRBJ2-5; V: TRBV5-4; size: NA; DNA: TGTGCCAGCAGCTTGGTAGCGGGGGGTGGAGAGACCCAGTACTTC; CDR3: CASSLVAGGGETQYF
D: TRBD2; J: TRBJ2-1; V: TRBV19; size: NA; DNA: TGTGCCAGTAGTATGACGGCTAGCGGGGGCCACAATGAGCAGTTCTTC; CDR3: CASSMTASGGHNEQFF
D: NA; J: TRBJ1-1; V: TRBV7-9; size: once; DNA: TGTGCCAGCAGCTTTTCGGGGATCGCTGAAGCTTTCTTT; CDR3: CASSFSGIAEAFF
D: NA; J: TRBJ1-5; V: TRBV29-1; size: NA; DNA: TGCAGCGTTGGGGGGGTCAATCAGCCCCAGCATTTT; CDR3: CSVGGVNQPQHF
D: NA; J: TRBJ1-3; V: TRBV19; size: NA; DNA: TGTGCCAGTAGTTTCGACGAAGGGTATAGGAGAAACACCATATATTTT; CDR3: CASSFDEGYRRNTIYF
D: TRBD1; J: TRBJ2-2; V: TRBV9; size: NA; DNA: TGTGCCAGCGGGACAGGGGGACCGAACACCGGGGAGCTGTTTTTT; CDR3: CASGTGGPNTGELFF
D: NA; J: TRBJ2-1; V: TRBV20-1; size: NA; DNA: TGCAGTGCTAGAGTTGGCGGTGTGCAGTTCTTC; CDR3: CSARVGGVQFF
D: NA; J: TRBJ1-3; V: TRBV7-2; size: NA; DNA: TGTGCCAGCAGCTTAAGGCAGGGGTGGATAGCTGGAAACACCATATATTTT; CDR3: CASSLRQGWIAGNTIYF
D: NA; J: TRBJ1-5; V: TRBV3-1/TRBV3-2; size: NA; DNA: TGTGCCAGCAGCCCCCACTTTTCGGGGAACCTTTATAGCAATCAGCCCCAGCATTTT; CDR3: CASSPHFSGNLYSNQPQHF
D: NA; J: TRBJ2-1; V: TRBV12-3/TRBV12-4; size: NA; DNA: TGTGCCAGCAGTTTAACGGGGGAGCAGTTCTTC; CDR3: CASSLTGEQFF
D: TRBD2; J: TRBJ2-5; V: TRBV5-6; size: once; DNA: TGTGCCAGCAGCACAGGACTAGTAGGAGAGACCCAGTACTTC; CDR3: CASSTGLVGETQYF
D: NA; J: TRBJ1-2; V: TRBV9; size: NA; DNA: TGTGCCAGCAGCGTTAGCATTGGGGGTGGCTACACCTTC; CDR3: CASSVSIGGGYTF
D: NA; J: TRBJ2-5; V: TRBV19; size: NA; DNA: TGTGCCAGTAGTATTGGTGTTAGGGAGACCCAGTACTTC; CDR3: CASSIGVRETQYF
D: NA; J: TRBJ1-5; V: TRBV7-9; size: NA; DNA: TGTGCCAGCAGCTTAGTTGCCAGCGCGGCGAATCAGCCCCAGCATTTT; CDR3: CASSLVASAANQPQHF
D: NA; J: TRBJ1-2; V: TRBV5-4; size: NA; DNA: TGTGCCAGCAGCTCAACAGCAGTCAACTATGGCTACACCTTC; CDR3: CASSSTAVNYGYTF
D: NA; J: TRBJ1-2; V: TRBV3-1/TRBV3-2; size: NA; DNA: TGTGCCAGCAGCCCCGATAGAGTGATCTATGGCTACACCTTC; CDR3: CASSPDRVIYGYTF
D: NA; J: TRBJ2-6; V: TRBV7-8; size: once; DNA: TGTGCCAGCAGCTCTGTACGGGTACCGAGGGGGGCCAACGTCCTGACTTTC; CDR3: CASSSVRVPRGANVLTF
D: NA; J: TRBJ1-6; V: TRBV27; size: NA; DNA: TGTGCCAGCAGTCAGGCCGTGGGAGCTACCCTCCACTTT; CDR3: CASSQAVGATLHF
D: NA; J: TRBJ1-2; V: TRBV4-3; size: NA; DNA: TGCGCCAGCAGCCGGACACGGTCTTATGGCTACACCTTC; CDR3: CASSRTRSYGYTF
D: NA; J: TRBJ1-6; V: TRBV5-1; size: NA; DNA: TGCGCCAGCAGCTCCAGGGACGGGCGATCACCCCTCCACTTT; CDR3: CASSSRDGRSPLHF
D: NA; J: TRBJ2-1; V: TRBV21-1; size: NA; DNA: TGTGCCAGCATCCTAGGACCGGGCTACTCCTACAATGAGCAGTTCTTC; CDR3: CASILGPGYSYNEQFF
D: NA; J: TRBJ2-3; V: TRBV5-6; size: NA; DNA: TGTGCCAGCAGTTACGGGACTTACGGCACAGATACGCAGTATTTT; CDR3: CASSYGTYGTDTQYF
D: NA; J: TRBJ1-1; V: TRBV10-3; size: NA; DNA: TGTGCCATCAAGGACAGTGTGAACACTGAAGCTTTCTTT; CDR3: CAIKDSVNTEAFF
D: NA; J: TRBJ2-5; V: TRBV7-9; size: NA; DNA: TGTGCCGGAGAGACCCAGTACTTC; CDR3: CAGETQYF
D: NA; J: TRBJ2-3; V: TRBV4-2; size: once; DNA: TGTGCCAGCAGCCAAGATCTCCCCGTTTCCGGTGGTACGCAGTATTTT; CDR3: CASSQDLPVSGGTQYF
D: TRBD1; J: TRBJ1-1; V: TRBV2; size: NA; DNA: TGTGCCACCACAGGGGGTATGAACACTGAAGCTTTCTTT; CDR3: CATTGGMNTEAFF
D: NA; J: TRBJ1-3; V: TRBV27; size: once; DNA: TGTGCCAGCAGAAAGAGCTCTGGAAACACCATATATTTT; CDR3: CASRKSSGNTIYF
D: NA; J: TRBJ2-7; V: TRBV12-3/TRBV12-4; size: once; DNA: TGTGCCAGTACCCCGGGGAGCGAGCAGTACTTC; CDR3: CASTPGSEQYF
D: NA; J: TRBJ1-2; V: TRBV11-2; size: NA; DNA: TGTGCCAGCAGCGCCGGGACAACGGTGGGCTACACCTTC; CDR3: CASSAGTTVGYTF
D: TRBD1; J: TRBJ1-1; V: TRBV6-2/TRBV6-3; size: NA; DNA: TGTGCCAGCAGTTACAGGGGGCGTAAGAACACTGAAGCTTTCTTT; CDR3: CASSYRGRKNTEAFF
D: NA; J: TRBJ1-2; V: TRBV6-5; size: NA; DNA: TGTGCCAGCAGTTACGGGGGCCAAGGCTATGGCTACACCTTC; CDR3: CASSYGGQGYGYTF
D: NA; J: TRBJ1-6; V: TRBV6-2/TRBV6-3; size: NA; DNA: TGTGCCAGCAGTTTTCAGGGGCCTCGAACACCCCTCCACTTT; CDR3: CASSFQGPRTPLHF
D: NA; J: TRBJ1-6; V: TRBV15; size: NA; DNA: TGTGCCACCAGCAGAGGGGGTACGGATTCACCCCTCCACTTT; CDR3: CATSRGGTDSPLHF
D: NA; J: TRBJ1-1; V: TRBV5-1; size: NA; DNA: TGCGCCAGCAGCTTGGCGGCTACGAACACTGAAGCTTTCTTT; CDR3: CASSLAATNTEAFF
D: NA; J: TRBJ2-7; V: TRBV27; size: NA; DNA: TGTGCCAGCACCTCGGGGTACGACGGCGAGCAGTACTTC; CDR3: CASTSGYDGEQYF
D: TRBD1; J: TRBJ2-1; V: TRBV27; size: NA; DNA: TGTGCCAGCAGGGGGACAGGGCGGAATGAGCAGTTCTTC; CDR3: CASRGTGRNEQFF